Sequencing of this T cell receptor beta chain was carried out in a study of cytomegalovirus exposure and HLA in healthy donors. For the study at large: Prior work identified around 100 million unique TCR beta sequences in approximately 200 million T cells. Broader study findings: Accurate predictions that matched the HLA-A and HLA-B alleles of most subjects were reportedly made from TCR beta sequences.

Note on this clone: What it recognizes is unknown.

The CDR3 is 13 amino acids. The germline CDR1 and CDR2 sequences are WSHSY and SAAADI. Trimming took off 7 bases at V and 2 bases at J, with 11 bases between the two ends. Researchers ran the PCR with 60 Vbeta and 13 Jbeta primers. Sequencing used immunoSEQ multiplex PCR; TCRdb keeps in-frame clones, though not all of them. The sample has about 160,000 clones; around 79% are singletons. The receptor was isolated from a man aged 45-65 years in good health and CMV-seropositive. Sequencing was carried out using PBMCs. The chain has TRBV10-2 and TRBJ2-5; D is perhaps TRBD1 (6 bases). CDR3 region: CASTGQRQETQYF. The CDR3 coding sequence is TGCGCCAGCACCGGACAGCGTCAAGAGACCCAGTACTTC.